A selection of T cell receptor beta chains follows, all from one sample in a study of T cells in Graves' hyperthyroidism and ophthalmopathy. From the multiplex PCR reads, TCRdb called clonotypes with MiXCR, one entry per CDR3 protein. The repertoire holds almost 500,000 distinct CDR3 sequences, with about 20% as singletons. The sample comprised blood. These receptors were taken from a woman in her 70s with Graves' ophthalmopathy. The CDR3 runs from the conserved cysteine through the conserved F or W. The order of the fields is V gene, D gene, J gene, clone size, CDR3 DNA, CDR3 protein. The D gene is left open where the match is weak. A clone size is listed for some rows: how often the clone was seen (once, few, many), or a class if it is expanded.

V: TRBV7-2
D: .
J: TRBJ2-1
size: .
DNA: TGTGCCAGCAGCTTAATAGTAGGGACCCCCCTTTTCAATGAGCAGTTCTTC
CDR3: CASSLIVGTPLFNEQFF

V: TRBV12-3/TRBV12-4
D: TRBD1
J: TRBJ2-5
size: many
DNA: TGTGCCAGCCAGAGACAGGGCGGACAAGAGACCCAGTACTTC
CDR3: CASQRQGGQETQYF

V: TRBV10-3
D: TRBD1
J: TRBJ1-2
size: .
DNA: TGTGCCATCAGTGAGCTAACAGGGGCCTTCGGGGGCTACACCTTC
CDR3: CAISELTGAFGGYTF

V: TRBV27
D: .
J: TRBJ2-3
size: .
DNA: TGTGCCAGCAGTTTAAATCTAGGGACGCAGTATTTT
CDR3: CASSLNLGTQYF

V: TRBV5-1
D: .
J: TRBJ1-1
size: .
DNA: TGCGCCAGCAGCTTTGTGGGTCAGGGAAACGCTGAAGCTTTCTTT
CDR3: CASSFVGQGNAEAFF

V: TRBV5-1
D: .
J: TRBJ2-1
size: few
DNA: TGCGCCAGCAGCTTGGAGACATCCCGGAAGCCGTTCTTC
CDR3: CASSLETSRKPFF

V: TRBV28
D: TRBD1
J: TRBJ1-2
size: many
DNA: TGTGCCAGCAGTTTGAGAGGACAGGGGTGGTATGGCTACACCTTC
CDR3: CASSLRGQGWYGYTF

V: TRBV27
D: .
J: TRBJ2-7
size: .
DNA: TGTGCCAGCAGTTTAGTGGGAGGCTCCTACGAGCAGCACTTC
CDR3: CASSLVGGSYEQHF

V: TRBV6-1
D: TRBD2
J: TRBJ2-4
size: .
DNA: TGTGCCAGCAGTGAAGAGGGTAGCGGGAGGGTCATCGCAAACATTCAGTACTTC
CDR3: CASSEEGSGRVIANIQYF

V: TRBV7-7
D: TRBD2
J: TRBJ2-5
size: few
DNA: TGTGCTAGCAGCCTGGGGACTAGCGGGGAGAAAGAGACCCAGTACTTC
CDR3: CASSLGTSGEKETQYF

V: TRBV3-1
D: .
J: TRBJ2-1
size: .
DNA: TGTGCCAGCAGCCAAGTTTCACCGGGAGCGCAGCAGTTCTTC
CDR3: CASSQVSPGAQQFF

V: TRBV11-1
D: TRBD2
J: TRBJ2-5
size: .
DNA: TGTGCCAGCAGCTTAGAAGCGGGAGTACGAGAGGCCCAGTACTTC
CDR3: CASSLEAGVREAQYF

V: TRBV7-9
D: TRBD2
J: TRBJ2-7
size: few
DNA: TGTGCCAGCAGCTTAGTGTCGCTAGCGGGACCCCGCGGGACGAGGAACGAGCAGTACTTC
CDR3: CASSLVSLAGPRGTRNEQYF

V: TRBV27
D: TRBD1
J: TRBJ1-1
size: many
DNA: TGTGCCAGCAGCTCTCGACAGGGGGGGAACACTGAAGCTTTCTTT
CDR3: CASSSRQGGNTEAFF

V: TRBV7-2
D: .
J: TRBJ1-1
size: few
DNA: TGTGCCAGCAGCTTAGCGTTCACAGACACTGAAGCTTTCTTT
CDR3: CASSLAFTDTEAFF

V: TRBV5-1
D: TRBD1
J: TRBJ1-2
size: .
DNA: TGCGCCAGCAGCTTGGTCCAGGGGGCGCGTGATGGCTACACCTTC
CDR3: CASSLVQGARDGYTF

V: TRBV25-1
D: .
J: TRBJ2-7
size: few
DNA: TGTGCCAGCAGTGAAAAGGCTAGATCCTACGAGCAGTACTTC
CDR3: CASSEKARSYEQYF

V: TRBV29-1
D: TRBD1
J: TRBJ1-1
size: .
DNA: TGCAGCGTTGAAGGGGACAGGGACCCTGAAGCTTTCTTT
CDR3: CSVEGDRDPEAFF

V: TRBV5-1
D: .
J: TRBJ2-2
size: few
DNA: TGCGCCACAAAGTCCGGGTACGAGAGCACCGGGGAGCTGTTTTTT
CDR3: CATKSGYESTGELFF

V: TRBV6-2/TRBV6-3
D: .
J: TRBJ1-3
size: many
DNA: TGTGCCAGCAGTCAGAGCTCTGGAAACACCATATATTTT
CDR3: CASSQSSGNTIYF

V: TRBV20-1
D: .
J: TRBJ2-3
size: once
DNA: TGCAGTGCCGGACCTAGAGCCACAGATACGCAGTATTTT
CDR3: CSAGPRATDTQYF

V: TRBV28
D: TRBD1
J: TRBJ1-2
size: many
DNA: TGTGCCAGCAGTACGGACAGGGTTCGCTATGGCTACACCTTC
CDR3: CASSTDRVRYGYTF

V: TRBV11-2
D: TRBD2
J: TRBJ2-3
size: many
DNA: TGTGCCAGCAGCTTATGGTCAGGTGGGCTAGCGGAGATTTCTAGCACAGATACGCAGTATTTT
CDR3: CASSLWSGGLAEISSTDTQYF

V: TRBV5-8
D: .
J: TRBJ1-1
size: .
DNA: TGTGCCAGCAGCTTGTTCGGCTCGAACACTGAAGCTTTCTTT
CDR3: CASSLFGSNTEAFF

V: TRBV2
D: .
J: TRBJ2-7
size: many
DNA: TGTGCCAGCAGTGGGAGCCATTCTCCGAGCTCCTACGAGCAGTACTTC
CDR3: CASSGSHSPSSYEQYF

V: TRBV30
D: .
J: TRBJ1-5
size: many
DNA: TGTGCCTGGACAGGGGCTGGTACTAGCAATCAGCCCCAGCATTTT
CDR3: CAWTGAGTSNQPQHF

V: TRBV20-1
D: .
J: TRBJ2-7
size: .
DNA: TGCAGTGTTACTAGAGGTTCCAGGGGCCACGACGAGCAGTACTTC
CDR3: CSVTRGSRGHDEQYF

V: TRBV28
D: TRBD1
J: TRBJ1-1
size: many
DNA: TGTGCCAGCAGTGCCAACAGGGGACAGAACACTGAAGCTTTCTTT
CDR3: CASSANRGQNTEAFF

V: TRBV20-1
D: TRBD1
J: TRBJ2-7
size: .
DNA: TGCAGTGCTAGAGATCGCCGACAGGGGACGAACTCCTACGGGCAGTACTTC
CDR3: CSARDRRQGTNSYGQYF

V: TRBV7-2
D: TRBD2
J: TRBJ2-7
size: .
DNA: TGTGCCAGCAGCTCCCGCTGGACTAGCGGGCCCTACGAGCAGTACTTC
CDR3: CASSSRWTSGPYEQYF

V: TRBV20-1
D: TRBD2
J: TRBJ2-1
size: few
DNA: TGCAGTGCCCATCTAGCGGGAGTAAAAGAGCAGTTCTTC
CDR3: CSAHLAGVKEQFF

V: TRBV19
D: .
J: TRBJ1-5
size: .
DNA: TGTGCCAGCAGGCCCCTGGACTCTCATCAGCCCCAGCATTTT
CDR3: CASRPLDSHQPQHF